This T cell receptor beta chain was recorded in a study of tissue T cells after allogeneic stem cell transplantation. In regard to this clone: The genes are named according to mouse. Coverage ceases 1 residue before the CDR3 finishes, and the germline J gene fills in the end.

Sequencing of TCRbeta CDR3 at survey depth gave sequences and template counts. The method was immunoSEQ multiplex PCR; TCRdb's version includes in-frame clones alone and lacks a portion of them. The data hold approximately 7,100 clones, with approximately 40% observed a single time. The time point here: mouse harvest day 14 after allogeneic transplant. Each mouse received 10^7 T-cell-depleted marrow cells plus 10^6 splenic CD5+ T cells by tail vein. The germline V gene encodes CDR1 SGHLS and CDR2 HYDKME. V was pared by 3 bases and J by 3 bases, with 3 bases of the junction left unmatched. This CDR3 comprises 15 residues.

The sequencing sample was made of skin. J is TRBJ2-2 and V is TRBV12-2; 10 bases line up with TRBD2. This clonotype was obtained from a female BALB/c mouse given C57BL/6 T cells with graft-versus-host disease after an allogeneic hematopoietic cell transplant. This chain's CDR3 is CASSAGGADTGQLYF. The CDR3 DNA, read in part, is TGTGCCAGCTCTGCTGGGGGGGCTGACACCGGGCAGCTCTAC.